These T cell receptor beta chains were read from a single sample in a study of shared clonotypes between healthy human individuals. Profiling relied on immunoSEQ multiplex PCR, and the TCRdb table lists in-frame clones only, not all of them. The sample yields millions of clones, approximately 94% seen once. The sequenced sample was naive CD4+ T cells sorted from blood. These receptors all stem from a man between 18 and 35 years old in good health. CDR3s include the opening cysteine and the closing phenylalanine or tryptophan. Fields, in order: D gene, clone size, J gene, V gene, CDR3 length, CDR3 DNA, CDR3 protein. The D gene is left open where the match is weak. Size is stated for part of the rows, as once, few or many counts, or as a class when the clone is expanded.

. once TRBJ1-2 TRBV9 13 TGTGCCAGCAGCGTAGGAGGGGTCGGCGGCTACACCTTC CASSVGGVGGYTF
TRBD1 . TRBJ2-2 TRBV30 15 TGTGCCTGGAGTGTCTCGACAGGGAGCACCGGGGAGCTGTTTTTT CAWSVSTGSTGELFF
TRBD1 . TRBJ2-7 TRBV29-1 14 TGCAGCGTTGTATGGGACAGGGCTTCCTACGAGCAGTACTTC CSVVWDRASYEQYF
TRBD1 . TRBJ1-2 TRBV10-3 12 TGTGCCATCAGTACAGGGGACCATGGCTACACCTTC CAISTGDHGYTF
TRBD2 . TRBJ2-5 TRBV29-1 16 TGCAGCGTTGGGACTAGCGGGGGGTCTGCTGGGGAGACCCAGTACTTC CSVGTSGGSAGETQYF
. . TRBJ2-5 TRBV18 12 TGTGCCAGCGGGAGTGGCCAAGAGACCCAGTACTTC CASGSGQETQYF
. . TRBJ1-1 TRBV5-1 13 TGCGCCAGCAGCCCGGGGATGAACACTGAAGCTTTCTTT CASSPGMNTEAFF
. . TRBJ2-7 TRBV5-1 13 TGCGCCAGTTCGGGACAAGTCTCCTACGAGCAGTACTTC CASSGQVSYEQYF
. few TRBJ1-6 TRBV10-3 14 TGTGCCATCCGCCAGATGGTCGGGTATTCACCCCTCCACTTT CAIRQMVGYSPLHF
. . TRBJ1-1 TRBV5-4 12 TGTGCCAGCGAATCCCGGGACAACGAGCGCTTCTTT CASESRDNERFF
TRBD1 . TRBJ1-1 TRBV7-2 17 TGTGCCAGCAGCTTAGTCGCAGGGGGAGTTATGAACACTGAAGCTTTCTTT CASSLVAGGVMNTEAFF
TRBD2 . TRBJ2-3 TRBV4-2 20 TGTGCCAGCAGCCAAGATATGGCTAGCGGGGCTCTCTTGAGCACAGATACGCAGTATTTT CASSQDMASGALLSTDTQYF
. . TRBJ1-1 TRBV21-1 16 TGTGCCAGCAGCAAATCCAGGCAGGGGGCCGTGACTGAAGCTTTCTTT CASSKSRQGAVTEAFF
. . TRBJ2-2 TRBV14 13 TGTGCCAGCAGCCAAGATTCCGCCGGGGAGCTGTTTTTT CASSQDSAGELFF
. . TRBJ2-7 TRBV4-2 16 TGTGCCAGCAGCCCATCCAGGGATTTCTATGCGGACGAGCAGTACTTC CASSPSRDFYADEQYF
. . TRBJ2-7 TRBV19 16 TGTGCCAGTAGTATAGGAAGGACAGATACCGCCTACGAGCAGTACTTC CASSIGRTDTAYEQYF
TRBD2 . TRBJ2-7 TRBV7-8 15 TGTGCCAGCAGACCGGGACTAGCGGGATTCTACGAGCAGTACTTC CASRPGLAGFYEQYF
. . TRBJ1-5 TRBV10-3 13 TGTGCCATCAGTGCCAGCCCTGGAGAGCCCCAGCATTTT CAISASPGEPQHF
. . TRBJ2-5 TRBV19 14 TGTGCCAGTAGTATAGTTTTGGGTTCGGAGACCCAGTACTTC CASSIVLGSETQYF
TRBD1 . TRBJ2-5 TRBV11-2 13 TGTGCCAGCAGCCCCGGGACAGGAGGGACCCAGTACTTC CASSPGTGGTQYF
. once TRBJ2-5 TRBV10-2 15 TGCGCCAGCAGTGAGACGGGGGCGATACAAGAGACCCAGTACTTC CASSETGAIQETQYF
. . TRBJ2-2 TRBV7-3 15 TGTGCCAGCAGCGTAACAGGGTCTTACACCGGGGAGCTGTTTTTT CASSVTGSYTGELFF
. . TRBJ2-7 TRBV21-1 16 TGTGCCAGCAGCAAGAAAAGCCTAGCGGGACCCTACGAGCAGTACTTC CASSKKSLAGPYEQYF
. . TRBJ1-4 TRBV28 15 TGTGCCAGCAGTTTAGCCGACAGGAAGAATGAAAAACTGTTTTTT CASSLADRKNEKLFF
. . TRBJ1-4 TRBV27 15 TGTGCCAGCAGTTTTTCAGGGGCAACTAATGAAAAACTGTTTTTT CASSFSGATNEKLFF
TRBD2 . TRBJ2-1 TRBV5-1 16 TGCGCCAGCAGCTCAGGACTAGCGGGCTCCTACAATGAGCAGTTCTTC CASSSGLAGSYNEQFF
. . TRBJ2-3 TRBV27 14 TGTGCCAGCAGTCGATCCCGACAGTCAGATACGCAGTATTTT CASSRSRQSDTQYF
TRBD1 . TRBJ2-7 TRBV6-1 15 TGTGCCAGCAGTGAAGTCGGACAGGGCCCCTACGAGCAGTACTTC CASSEVGQGPYEQYF